The T cell receptor (beta chain) described here comes from a study of blood T cell repertoires in COVID-19. Study-level background: COVID-19 samples collected from the United States, Italy and Spain covered acute and convalescent phases. T cells, B-cell-depleted T cells, or PBMCs provided the cDNA or gDNA that served as material.

The study drew participants aged 18 to 89 years from approximately 23 US areas. TCRdb keeps only in-frame clones here, not all; method: immunoSEQ multiplex PCR. This sample has 130,000 to 150,000 clones, with 84% found just once. Germline V gene data show CDR1 as LGHDT and CDR2 as YNNKEL (reference sequence). This CDR3 spans 18 amino acids. The ends lost 1 base at V and 0 bases at J; junction bases unmatched: 6. The J gene is TRBJ1-6, the V gene TRBV3-1 (or the pseudogene TRBV3-2); TRBD1 aligns across 7 bases. This sequence originates from a woman aged 45-65 years who had been exposed to COVID-19. Sequenced: PBMCs or T cells enriched from blood (not recorded which). In DNA, the CDR3 is TGTGCCAGCAGCCAAGGGGACAGCCAAAGCTCCTATAATTCACCCCTCCACTTT. As protein: CASSQGDSQSSYNSPLHF.